This TCR beta chain comes out of a study of identical twins. TCRdb called the 5' RACE reads again in MiXCR, with one record for every CDR3 protein. The sample shows a few hundred thousand distinct CDR3 sequences, approximately 8.8% of them seen only once. The V gene's germline CDR1 is DFQATT and CDR2 SNEGSKA (reference sequence). The length of the CDR3 is 14 residues. V was cut by 0 bases and J by 4 bases, with 10 bases left in between. This TCR came from a woman in her forties or fifties in good health. V and J are TRBV20-1 and TRBJ2-1; D remains ambiguous. Input material: naive T cells sorted from blood. The CDR3 here is CSARDNGLYNEQFF. The CDR3 DNA reads as TGCAGTGCTAGAGATAACGGGCTATACAATGAGCAGTTCTTC.